The source of this TCR beta chain is a study of blood T cell repertoires in COVID-19. Study at large: T cells, B-cell-depleted T cells, or PBMCs provided the cDNA or gDNA that served as material.

Seattle patients were enrolled during active infection and followed longitudinally. Looked up from germline, CDR1 is MNHNS and CDR2 is SASEGT. The CDR3 contains 15 residues. The ends were cut back, 3 bases at V and 5 bases at J, with 16 bases in the middle. Authors' analysis steps: Scientists estimated how many nucleated cells there were by amplifying reference gene primers. Clones were sequenced by immunoSEQ multiplex PCR, and TCRdb holds only the in-frame ones, with some missing. V and J calls and clone size are those listed in that table; D and trimming were worked out from the DNA. The sample shows over 150,000 clones, more than 70% of them seen only once.

The receptor was derived from a man aged 50-59 years with COVID-19, enrolled during active disease. The sequenced material came from peripheral blood. This rearrangement joins TRBV6-1 to TRBJ2-5; D uncertain. CDR3: CASSDGLLNLETQYF. The DNA for the CDR3 is TGTGCCAGCAGTGATGGGCTTCTGAATTTGGAGACCCAGTACTTC.